These 22 T cell receptor beta chains share one sample of origin, sequenced in a study of T-cell memory formation after mild COVID-19. TCRdb reanalysed the 5' RACE reads using MiXCR and keeps one entry per CDR3 protein. In the table there are under 400,000 distinct CDR3 sequences, around 30% of which are singletons. The sample taken for sequencing was PBMCs or a T cell subset sorted from them (not recorded which). All receptors derive from an adult woman who had mild COVID-19 (a few samples of this study predate the infection). Cell type and time point are not known.

This clonotype was seen a few times. V is TRBV12-3 or TRBV12-4 and J is TRBJ2-2; 10 bases match TRBD2. The junction had 8 bases not matched to a gene; V was cut back by 2 bases and J by 5 bases. The length of the CDR3 is 17 residues. The CDR3 loop reads CASSLSLAGVETGELFF. CDR3 DNA sequence: TGTGCCAGCAGTTTAAGTCTAGCGGGAGTTGAAACCGGGGAGCTGTTTTTT.

In this sample, this clonotype turned up a few times. V gene TRBV3-1 combines with J gene TRBJ2-1; 9 bases are shared with TRBD2. V shed 4 bases, J shed 6 bases, and the junction held 7 bases outside the gene matches. Per the germline V gene, CDR1 is LGHDT and CDR2 is YNNKEL (reference sequence). CDR3 size: 15 residues. The CDR3 coding sequence is TGTGCCAGCAGCCCCGGAGGACTAGCGCTCAATGAGCAGTTCTTC. The encoded protein is CASSPGGLALNEQFF.

At least ten counts were recorded for this clonotype. The chain carries TRBV7-9 and TRBJ2-7, with 9 bases lining up with TRBD2. CDR1 and CDR2 (germline): SEHNR, FQNEAQ (reference sequence). With 3 bases clipped from V and 2 bases from J, the junction kept 2 bases outside the gene matches. The CDR3 has 14 residues. CDR3 in amino acids: CASSFPSGTYEQYF. The CDR3 DNA is TGTGCCAGCAGCTTCCCTAGCGGGACCTACGAGCAGTACTTC.

This clonotype was counted only a few times. The chain recombines TRBV5-8 with TRBJ1-4; D unclear. The V end was cut by 2 bases, the J end by 3 bases, with 11 bases between. Germline V CDR1 and CDR2: SGHTS, YDEGEE. This CDR3 spans 15 amino acids. CDR3 loop: CASSFPPASNEKLFF. CDR3 nucleotide sequence: TGTGCCAGCAGCTTCCCCCCTGCGTCTAATGAAAAACTGTTTTTT.

This clonotype showed up just a few times. This chain links TRBV15 with TRBJ2-1; 9 positions agree with TRBD2. V shed 1 base, J shed 2 bases, and the junction held 3 bases outside the gene matches. The CDR3 contains 16 residues. The germline gives CDR1 LNHNV, CDR2 YYDKDF (reference sequence). CDR3: CATSRGAGGTYNEQFF. CDR3 DNA: TGTGCCACCAGCAGAGGAGCGGGGGGAACCTACAATGAGCAGTTCTTC. The complete variable domain, with remaining parts taken from reference TRBV15 and TRBJ2-1, reads DAMVIQNPRYQVTQFGKPVTLSCSQTLNHNVMYWYQQKSSQAPKLLFHYYDKDFNNEADTPDNFQSRRPNTSFCFLDIRSPGLGDTAMYLCATSRGAGGTYNEQFFGPGTRLTVL.

This clonotype came up a few times. The rearrangement uses TRBV12-3 or TRBV12-4 and TRBJ2-1; TRBD2 might be the D (7 bases). The length of the CDR3 is 14 residues. Deletions cut 4 bases from V and 6 bases from J, with 13 bases between. The CDR3 protein is CASSSGGTGNEQFF. The CDR3 coding sequence is TGTGCCAGCAGTTCGGGGGGCACGGGCAATGAGCAGTTCTTC.

J is TRBJ2-3 and V is TRBV20-1; D perhaps matches TRBD2 (6 bases). V was trimmed by 2 bases and J by 3 bases, leaving 12 bases between them. Per the germline V gene, CDR1 is DFQATT and CDR2 is SNEGSKA (reference sequence). CDR3 length: 14 amino acids. CDR3 residues: CSARTGVGTDTQYF. CDR3 bases: TGCAGTGCTAGAACGGGAGTAGGTACAGATACGCAGTATTTT.

The J gene is TRBJ2-1, the V gene TRBV5-1; weak D call: TRBD2 (6 bases). Germline V CDR1 and CDR2: SGHRS, YFSETQ. V was pared by 8 bases and J by 8 bases, with 17 bases between. The CDR3 loop spans 13 amino acids. CDR3 sequence: CASSKGTWDEQFF. The CDR3, as DNA: TGCGCCAGTTCCAAAGGGACTTGGGATGAGCAGTTCTTC.

This clonotype was seen repeatedly, ten times or more. V gene TRBV5-1 combines with J gene TRBJ2-3; D call uncertain. V lost 4 bases and J lost 3, with 9 bases in between. Germline V lookup: CDR1 SGHRS, CDR2 YFSETQ. There are 13 residues in the CDR3. The CDR3 region has the DNA TGCGCCAGCAGCCCCGAGTTGACAGATACGCAGTATTTT. It translates to CASSPELTDTQYF. Variable domain in full (rest from reference TRBV5-1 and TRBJ2-3): KAGVTQTPRYLIKTRGQQVTLSCSPISGHRSVSWYQQTPGQGLQFLFEYFSETQRNKGNFPGRFSGRQFSNSRSEMNVSTLELGDSALYLCASSPELTDTQYFGPGTRLTVL.

This rearrangement joins TRBV7-3 to TRBJ2-3; no reliable D call. The CDR3 covers 15 residues. Germline V gene data show CDR1 as SGHTA and CDR2 as FQGTGA. Trimming cost V 6 bases and J 1 base, with 14 bases left between them. Here the CDR3 reads CASSERKRGTDTQYF. DNA of the CDR3: TGTGCCAGCAGTGAGCGCAAAAGGGGCACAGATACGCAGTATTTT.

This clonotype is judged medium-sized. The chain links TRBV27 to TRBJ1-1, with a possible D match to TRBD1 (5 bases). CDR1 and CDR2 from the germline V gene are MNHEY and SMNVEV (reference sequence). Trimming cost V 5 bases and J 5 bases, with 18 bases left between them. This CDR3 has 15 amino acids. The chain's CDR3 is CASSLIMGGGTEAFF. The CDR3 DNA sequence: TGTGCCAGCAGTCTCATCATGGGGGGTGGGACTGAAGCTTTCTTT.

This clonotype showed up just a few times. This chain connects TRBV20-1 to TRBJ2-7; 9 bases are shared with TRBD2. The CDR3 runs to 13 residues. CDR1 DFQATT and CDR2 SNEGSKA come from the germline V gene (reference sequence). V gave up 0 bases and J gave up 6 bases; unmatched junction bases: 3. Here the CDR3 reads CSARDGLAIEQYF. The DNA for the CDR3 is TGCAGTGCTAGAGACGGACTAGCGATCGAGCAGTACTTC.

In its sample, this clonotype was seen a few times. The J gene is TRBJ2-1, the V gene TRBV7-2; 9 bases are shared with TRBD1. This CDR3 comprises 14 residues. Germline-derived CDR1 and CDR2 are SGHTA and FQGNSA. V trimming: 5 bases; J trimming: 5 bases; junction bases outside the gene matches: 4. CDR3 DNA: TGTGCCAGCAGCCCCTGGACAGGGGACAATGAGCAGTTCTTC. Its translation is CASSPWTGDNEQFF.

This chain joins TRBV24-1 and TRBJ2-3; 10 nucleotides agree with TRBD2. Germline lookup yields CDR1 KGHDR and CDR2 SFDVKD. The CDR3 is 15 residues long. The junction had 5 bases not matched to a gene; V was cut back by 5 bases and J by 4 bases. CDR3 residues: CATSGAGGPSDTQYF. CDR3 in DNA: TGTGCCACCAGTGGAGCGGGAGGGCCTTCAGATACGCAGTATTTT.

Only a few counts were recorded for this clonotype. The chain has TRBV24-1 and TRBJ2-1; D not resolved. The CDR3 covers 17 residues. Between the trimmed V and J ends, which lost 3 bases and 0 bases, there was a span of 14 bases. The germline CDR1 and CDR2 sequences are KGHDR and SFDVKD. CDR3 sequence: CATSDASLQSSYNEQFF. For the CDR3, the DNA is TGTGCCACCAGTGATGCCTCGCTTCAAAGCTCCTACAATGAGCAGTTCTTC.

Only a few counts were recorded for this clonotype. This chain links TRBV18 with TRBJ2-7; D may be TRBD1 (6 bases). The germline V and J ends were trimmed by 2 bases and 1 base, with 9 bases remaining between them. The CDR3 consists of 14 residues. CDR1 KGHSH and CDR2 LQKENI come from the germline V gene. CDR3 protein: CASSPNRESYEQYF. CDR3 bases: TGTGCCAGCTCACCAAACAGGGAGTCCTACGAGCAGTACTTC.

This chain uses TRBV7-9 with TRBJ1-1, with TRBD1 matching 7 bases. The V segment lost 6 bases and the J segment 3 bases; nucleotides outside the gene matches: 10. The CDR3 sequence is 15 residues long. Germline V gene data show CDR1 as SEHNR and CDR2 as FQNEAQ (reference sequence). The CDR3 loop is CASSTHRGEDTEAFF. CDR3 in DNA: TGTGCCAGCAGTACCCACAGGGGAGAGGACACTGAAGCTTTCTTT.

This sequence joins TRBV7-9 and TRBJ2-7, with a weak D call TRBD2 (6 bases). This CDR3 region has 14 residues. With 5 bases removed from V and 4 bases from J, the gap between germline ends came to 15 bases. Germline V gene sequence: CDR1 SEHNR, CDR2 FQNEAQ (reference sequence). This CDR3 is CASSRGLSFYEQYF. The CDR3 DNA reads TGTGCCAGCAGCCGGGGACTCTCTTTTTACGAGCAGTACTTC. The whole variable domain, remainder taken from reference TRBV7-9 and TRBJ2-7, is DTGVSQNPRHKITKRGQNVTFRCDPISEHNRLYWYRQTLGQGPEFLTYFQNEAQLEKSRLLSDRFSAERPKGSFSTLEIQRTEQGDSAMYLCASSRGLSFYEQYFGPGTRLTVT.

This chain connects TRBV11-3 to TRBJ2-3; D is uncertain. V lost 1 base and J lost 4, with 15 bases in between. This CDR3 comprises 16 residues. Per germline, CDR1 SGHNT and CDR2 YENEEA. CDR3 region: CASSLAGSLRADTQYF. The DNA of the CDR3 is TGTGCCAGCAGCTTAGCAGGTTCCCTTCGGGCAGATACGCAGTATTTT.

In this sample, this clonotype turned up once. The J gene is TRBJ2-4, the V gene TRBV6-6, with TRBD2 identical over 10 bases. This CDR3 spans 13 amino acids. Germline V gene data show CDR1 as MNHNY and CDR2 as SVGAGI (reference sequence). V lost 10 bases to trimming and J lost 6 bases; unmatched junction nucleotides: 6. The CDR3 nucleotides are TGTGCCACGGGGGGGACTAGCGTAAACATTCAGTACTTC. Translated, it gives CATGGTSVNIQYF.

The table lists this clonotype with a few counts. The V call is TRBV5-5, the J call TRBJ2-7; possibly TRBD2 for D (6 bases). Germline CDR1 is SGHKS and CDR2 is YYEKEE (reference sequence). The CDR3 is made up of 15 amino acids. Trimming pared 4 bases from V and 1 base from J, leaving 15 bases between. CDR3 in amino acids: CASSRAGSPSYEQYF. CDR3 sequence (DNA): TGTGCCAGCAGCCGCGCGGGATCCCCATCCTACGAGCAGTACTTC.

This sequence joins TRBV7-8 and TRBJ2-2; tentative D call: TRBD2 (5 bases). CDR3 length: 15 residues. Germline V gene data show CDR1 as SGHVS and CDR2 as FQNEAQ. The V and J ends lost 3 bases and 5 bases respectively, with 13 bases between them. CDR3 region: CASSLPGILTGELFF. CDR3 coding DNA: TGTGCCAGCAGCTTGCCGGGGATCTTGACCGGGGAGCTGTTTTTT.